These 27 T cell receptor beta chains share one sample of origin, sequenced in a study of vaccination effects on CD4 cells after COVID-19. The antigens for these receptors are not known. Assay: immunoSEQ multiplex PCR; the TCRdb copy retains only in-frame clones and omits some. The sample yields about 70,000 clones, approximately 80% seen once. Sequencing followed a ViraFEST assay step that expanded antigen-specific CD4+ T cells with viral peptide pools. A 10-day culture period preceded the isolation of CD4+ T cells. Vaccinated recipients, who were negative for nucleocapsid antibodies, had no history of SARS-CoV-2 infection. The sequences come from CD4+ T cells from PBMCs cultured with SARS-CoV-2 spike peptides, collected before COVID-19 vaccination. These receptors were obtained from a human donor who received a COVID-19 vaccine.

The CDR3 spells CASSAFYRPSGTSGGRETQYF. The CDR3 DNA sequence: TGTGCCAGTAGTGCCTTCTATCGCCCCTCCGGGACTAGCGGGGGCCGGGAGACCCAGTACTTC. The V call is TRBV19, the J call TRBJ2-5, with 14 bases fitting TRBD2. V shed 5 bases and J 5 bases; nucleotides not matched to a gene: 22. This CDR3 is built from 21 residues. In germline, CDR1 is LNHDA, CDR2 SQIVND (reference sequence). The whole variable domain, remainder taken from reference TRBV19 and TRBJ2-5, is DGGITQSPKYLFRKEGQNVTLSCEQNLNHDAMYWYRQDPGQGLRLIYYSQIVNDFQKGDIAEGYSVSREKKESFPLTVTSAQKNPTAFYLCASSAFYRPSGTSGGRETQYFGPGTRLLVL.

V is TRBV19 and J is TRBJ2-5, with a tentative D call TRBD2 (7 bases). Germline V gene lookup returns CDR1 LNHDA and CDR2 SQIVND (reference sequence). V lost 6 bases and J lost 5, with 16 bases in between. The CDR3 consists of 14 residues. The CDR3 spells CASRRGGSVETQYF. The CDR3 bases are TGTGCCAGTAGGAGGGGGGGGTCTGTGGAGACCCAGTACTTC.

The rearrangement uses TRBV4-2 and TRBJ2-3, with 7 bases matching TRBD2. Germline lookup yields CDR1 LGHNA and CDR2 YNFKEQ. The CDR3 runs 14 residues. V lost 4 bases to trimming and J lost 2 bases; unmatched junction nucleotides: 3. This chain's CDR3 is CASSRGLVTDTQYF. CDR3 DNA sequence: TGTGCCAGCAGCCGCGGACTAGTCACAGATACGCAGTATTTT.

This clone has only one observation. V usage is TRBV27 and J usage is TRBJ1-5; D is possibly TRBD1 (5 bases). Per germline, CDR1 MNHEY and CDR2 SMNVEV (reference sequence). CDR3 size: 20 residues. Trimming left V 3 bases short and J 0 bases short, with 24 bases between. CDR3 bases: TGTGCCAGCAGTTTCCCTAGCGGAGGGGAACCCTCATATAGCAATCAGCCCCAGCATTTT. It is translated as CASSFPSGGEPSYSNQPQHF.

DNA of the CDR3: TGTGCCAGCAGTCCCGCCCGGGCCTTCAATTCACCCCTCCACTTT. As protein: CASSPARAFNSPLHF. V is TRBV6-5 and J is TRBJ1-6, with no clear D. The V gene lost 5 bases and the J gene lost 7 bases, with 15 bases spanning the gap. The CDR3 extends over 15 amino acids. CDR1 is MNHEY and CDR2 is SVGAGI in the germline V gene.

This clone turned up a few times. As DNA, the CDR3 is TGCGCCAGCAGCTTGCAGGCTTCGAATGAAAAACTGTTTTTT. This sequence encodes CASSLQASNEKLFF. The gene calls are TRBV5-1 and TRBJ1-4; D remains ambiguous. Trimming took off 1 base at V and 5 bases at J, with 9 bases between the two ends. The V gene's germline CDR1 is SGHRS and CDR2 YFSETQ. The CDR3 runs 14 residues. Using reference TRBV5-1 and TRBJ1-4 for the parts outside the CDR3, the full variable domain is KAGVTQTPRYLIKTRGQQVTLSCSPISGHRSVSWYQQTPGQGLQFLFEYFSETQRNKGNFPGRFSGRQFSNSRSEMNVSTLELGDSALYLCASSLQASNEKLFFGSGTQLSVL.

The chain combines TRBV5-1 with TRBJ2-1, with 7 positions matching TRBD1. The junction had 7 bases not matched to a gene; V was cut back by 6 bases and J by 4 bases. Germline lookup yields CDR1 SGHRS and CDR2 YFSETQ. The CDR3 spans 14 residues. The CDR3 nucleotides read TGCGCCAGCACAGTGGGACAGAGTTACAATGAGCAGTTCTTC. Its translation: CASTVGQSYNEQFF.

The chain carries TRBV5-6 and TRBJ1-4; perhaps TRBD1 as D (5 bases). The germline gives CDR1 SGHDT, CDR2 YYEEEE. V was pared by 0 bases and J by 8 bases, with 20 bases between. The CDR3 totals 17 residues. CDR3 bases: TGTGCCAGCAGCTTGGGTAGAAGGGACGGTTTGACCGAAAAACTGTTTTTT. This encodes CASSLGRRDGLTEKLFF.

This chain uses TRBV2 with TRBJ1-2; TRBD1 might be the D (5 bases). V lost 4 bases and J lost 2, with 20 bases in between. The CDR3 covers 17 residues. The germline CDR1 and CDR2 sequences are SNHLY and FYNNEI. CDR3 region: CASSARRLVRANYGYTF. Here the CDR3 DNA reads TGTGCCAGCAGTGCCCGAAGGTTAGTCAGGGCGAACTATGGCTACACCTTC. Filled out from reference TRBV2 and TRBJ1-2, the complete variable domain reads EPEVTQTPSHQVTQMGQEVILRCVPISNHLYFYWYRQILGQKVEFLVSFYNNEISEKSEIFDDQFSVERPDGSNFTLKIRSTKLEDSAMYFCASSARRLVRANYGYTFGSGTRLTVV.

The genes are TRBV6-4 and TRBJ2-7; 10 bases are a match to TRBD2. This CDR3 is built from 18 residues. V trimming: 8 bases; J trimming: 3 bases; junction bases outside the gene matches: 19. Germline V gene data show CDR1 as MRHNA and CDR2 as SNTAGT. CDR3 sequence (DNA): TGTGCCAGCTTAGGGGCCCGGCTAGCGGGGGATCGTGGCTACGAGCAGTACGTC. It yields the protein CASLGARLAGDRGYEQYV.

V usage is TRBV15 and J usage is TRBJ1-1; D remains unclear. The CDR3 sequence is 13 residues long. The V end was cut by 4 bases, the J end by 0 bases, with 6 bases between. Germline values: CDR1 LNHNV, CDR2 YYDKDF (reference sequence). CDR3 protein: CATSIRVNTEAFF. For the CDR3, the DNA is TGTGCCACCAGCATCAGAGTGAACACTGAAGCTTTCTTT.

V and J are TRBV7-8 and TRBJ2-4; D is ambiguous. The CDR3 is made up of 15 amino acids. CDR1 and CDR2 from the germline V gene are SGHVS and FQNEAQ. With 5 bases removed from V and 2 bases from J, the gap between germline ends came to 13 bases. The CDR3 reads CASSPAGSPKNIQYF. The DNA of the CDR3 is TGTGCCAGCAGCCCCGCCGGGTCACCCAAAAACATTCAGTACTTC.

The rearrangement joins TRBV19 to TRBJ1-3; 10 bases map to TRBD1. Germline V CDR1 and CDR2: LNHDA, SQIVND (reference sequence). There are 17 residues in the CDR3. Trimming at V came to 5 bases and at J to 2 bases, leaving 9 bases not matched to a gene. The CDR3 spells CASSRSDRGLTGNTIYF. The CDR3 region has the DNA TGTGCCAGTAGTCGCAGTGACAGGGGGCTCACTGGAAACACCATATATTTT.

V is TRBV6-2 or TRBV6-3 and J is TRBJ1-5; tentative D call: TRBD1 (5 bases). Germline V CDR1 and CDR2: MNHEY, SVGEGT. V was trimmed by 3 bases and J by 6 bases, leaving 15 bases between them. The CDR3 extends over 15 amino acids. CDR3 nucleotides: TGTGCCAGCAGTTATCCTCCAGGGCCCGGTCAGCCCCAGCATTTT. Encoded protein: CASSYPPGPGQPQHF.

The rearrangement links TRBV28 to TRBJ2-5; the D call may be TRBD1 or TRBD2 (5 bases each). In germline, CDR1 is MDHEN, CDR2 SYDVKM. The CDR3 length is 15 residues. The V end was cut by 5 bases, the J end by 1 base, with 14 bases between. For the CDR3, the DNA is TGTGCCAGCAGTACGATCCGGGGCCTCCAAGAGACCCAGTACTTC. Protein: CASSTIRGLQETQYF. Variable domain in full (rest from reference TRBV28 and TRBJ2-5): DVKVTQSSRYLVKRTGEKVFLECVQDMDHENMFWYRQDPGLGLRLIYFSYDVKMKEKGDIPEGYSVSREKKERFSLILESASTNQTSMYLCASSTIRGLQETQYFGPGTRLLVL.

This rearrangement joins TRBV11-2 to TRBJ2-1; TRBD2 agrees at 11 bases. The CDR3 consists of 15 residues. The V gene end was trimmed by 6 bases and the J gene end by 7 bases; junction bases not matched to a gene: 8. The germline V gene has CDR1 SGHAT and CDR2 FQNNGV. The CDR3 region is CASRHTSGGGNEQFF. In DNA form, the CDR3 reads TGTGCCAGCAGACATACTAGCGGGGGAGGAAATGAGCAGTTCTTC.

V gene TRBV6-5 combines with J gene TRBJ2-1; D uncertain. The germline V gene has CDR1 MNHEY and CDR2 SVGAGI. The CDR3 has 13 amino acids. The V gene lost 2 bases and the J gene lost 7 bases, with 9 bases spanning the gap. CDR3 protein: CASSYREANEQFF. The CDR3, as DNA: TGTGCCAGCAGTTACCGCGAGGCTAATGAGCAGTTCTTC.

The chain carries TRBV7-2 and TRBJ1-4; tentatively, D is TRBD1 (5 bases). CDR3 length equals 14 residues. Germline V CDR1 and CDR2: SGHTA, FQGNSA. Trimming pared 3 bases from V and 8 bases from J, leaving 13 bases between. The CDR3 region is CASSFRGREEKLFF. DNA of the CDR3: TGTGCCAGCAGCTTTAGGGGAAGGGAGGAAAAACTGTTTTTT.

The gene calls are TRBV2 and TRBJ2-7; the match to TRBD1 covers 12 bases. The CDR3 runs to 14 residues. Germline trimming cut 8 bases from V and 2 bases from J; bases unmatched to any gene: 4. Germline V gene sequence: CDR1 SNHLY, CDR2 FYNNEI. CDR3 amino acids: CASVRDRGPYEQYV. The CDR3 nucleotides read TGTGCCAGCGTCAGGGACAGGGGGCCCTACGAGCAGTACGTC.

V and J are TRBV20-1 and TRBJ2-5; maybe TRBD1 (6 bases). The CDR3 has 11 amino acids. Trimming removed 5 bases from V and 5 bases from J, with 9 bases in between. Germline CDR1 and CDR2: DFQATT and SNEGSKA (reference sequence). CDR3 in DNA: TGCAGTGCTCACCAGGGGGAGACCCAGTACTTC. Amino acid sequence: CSAHQGETQYF.

The chain employs TRBV7-8 and TRBJ1-1; tentative D call: TRBD1 (5 bases). From germline, CDR1 is SGHVS and CDR2 FQNEAQ. V lost 3 bases and J 1 base, leaving 6 bases between the germline ends. The CDR3 runs 13 residues. CDR3 loop: CASSFGGNTEAFF. CDR3 bases: TGTGCCAGCAGCTTCGGGGGGAACACTGAAGCTTTCTTT.

V usage is TRBV18 and J usage is TRBJ2-3; 7 positions agree with TRBD2. The germline CDR1 and CDR2 sequences are KGHSH and LQKENI. The J segment lost 6 bases and the V segment lost 3 bases, leaving 9 bases of the junction unmatched. The CDR3 consists of 15 residues. In DNA, the CDR3 is TGTGCCAGCTCACCCCATCCACTAGCGTACGATACGCAGTATTTT. Protein: CASSPHPLAYDTQYF.

This clone was found once. The chain combines TRBV19 with TRBJ1-3; 7 bases agree with TRBD1. The CDR3 contains 15 residues. V was clipped by 8 bases and J by 0 bases; unmatched bases: 7. Per the germline V gene, CDR1 is LNHDA and CDR2 is SQIVND (reference sequence). For the CDR3, the DNA is TGTGCCAGTGGACTACAGGGGATCTCTGGAAACACCATATATTTT. Its translation: CASGLQGISGNTIYF.

CDR3 region: CASSSGLSTDTQYF. CDR3 in DNA: TGCGCCAGCAGCTCGGGACTATCCACAGATACGCAGTATTTT. V usage is TRBV5-1 and J usage is TRBJ2-3, with 7 bases identical to TRBD2. Germline V gives CDR1 SGHRS, CDR2 YFSETQ. V was clipped by 3 bases and J by 2 bases; unmatched bases: 3. CDR3 length equals 14 residues. The variable domain in full, completed from reference TRBV5-1 and TRBJ2-3, reads KAGVTQTPRYLIKTRGQQVTLSCSPISGHRSVSWYQQTPGQGLQFLFEYFSETQRNKGNFPGRFSGRQFSNSRSEMNVSTLELGDSALYLCASSSGLSTDTQYFGPGTRLTVL.

The rearrangement links TRBV9 to TRBJ1-4, with TRBD1 matching 8 bases. Germline loops: CDR1 SGDLS, CDR2 YYNGEE. The length of the CDR3 is 15 residues. With 0 bases clipped from V and 7 bases from J, the junction kept 5 bases outside the gene matches. The CDR3 protein is CASSVDQGASEKLFF. The DNA for the CDR3 is TGTGCCAGCAGCGTAGACCAGGGGGCAAGTGAAAAACTGTTTTTT.

The rearrangement joins TRBV5-1 to TRBJ1-1; D is possibly TRBD1 (5 bases). The V end was cut by 4 bases, the J end by 1 base, with 11 bases between. CDR1 is SGHRS, CDR2 YFSETQ, per germline. The length of the CDR3 is 14 residues. This CDR3 is CASSQGTENTEAFF. In DNA form, the CDR3 reads TGCGCCAGCAGCCAAGGGACGGAGAACACTGAAGCTTTCTTT.

The V call is TRBV27, the J call TRBJ1-3; 9 nucleotides line up with TRBD1. V lost 10 bases and J lost 4; bases outside the gene matches: 14. The CDR3 is 16 residues long. CDR1 and CDR2 from the germline V gene are MNHEY and SMNVEV (reference sequence). The DNA for the CDR3 is TGTGCCACCAGGATGCCCGGACAGGGGATGGGAAACACCATATATTTT. This codes for CATRMPGQGMGNTIYF.